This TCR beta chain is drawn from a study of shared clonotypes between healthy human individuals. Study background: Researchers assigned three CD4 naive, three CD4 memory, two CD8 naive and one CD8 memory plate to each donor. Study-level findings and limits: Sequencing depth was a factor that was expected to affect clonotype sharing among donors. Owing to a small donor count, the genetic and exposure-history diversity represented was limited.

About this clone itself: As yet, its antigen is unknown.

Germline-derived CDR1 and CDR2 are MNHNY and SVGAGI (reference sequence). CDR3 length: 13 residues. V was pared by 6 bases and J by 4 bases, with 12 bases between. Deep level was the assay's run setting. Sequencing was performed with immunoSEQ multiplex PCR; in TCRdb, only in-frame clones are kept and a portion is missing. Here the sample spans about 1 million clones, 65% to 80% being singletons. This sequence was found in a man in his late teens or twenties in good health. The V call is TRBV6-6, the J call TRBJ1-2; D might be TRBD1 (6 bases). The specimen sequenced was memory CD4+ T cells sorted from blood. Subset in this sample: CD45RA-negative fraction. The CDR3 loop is CASRPGQIYGYTF. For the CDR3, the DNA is TGTGCCAGCAGACCCGGACAGATCTATGGCTACACCTTC.